The next 22 T cell receptor beta chains were all read from a single sample in a study of blood T cell repertoires in COVID-19. Using immunoSEQ multiplex PCR, the repertoire was profiled, and TCRdb retains in-frame clones only, with some absent. The table lists some 150,000 clones, about 85% of them singletons. The sequencing sample was made of peripheral blood. Receptors originate from a human donor in a cohort sampled during active COVID-19.

The sample holds one count of this clone. The chain uses TRBV2 and TRBJ2-1; D uncertain. Germline lookup yields CDR1 SNHLY and CDR2 FYNNEI. The length of the CDR3 is 13 residues. V shed 6 bases and J shed 8 bases, with 14 bases lying between them. The CDR3 nucleotides are TGTGCCAGCAGCGCGCTGACTGGCGATGAGCAGTTCTTC. Translation: CASSALTGDEQFF.

The gene calls are TRBV28 and TRBJ1-2, with D possibly TRBD1 on 6 matching bases. Germline CDR1 reads MDHEN; CDR2 reads SYDVKM. This CDR3 has 14 residues. Trimming shortened V by 3 bases and J by 4 bases, and 12 bases separated the two germline ends. The CDR3 here is CASSLPPGAYGYTF. The CDR3 DNA is TGTGCCAGCAGTTTGCCCCCAGGGGCCTATGGCTACACCTTC.

The chain carries TRBV28 and TRBJ1-5; 8 nucleotides line up with TRBD1. Germline V gives CDR1 MDHEN, CDR2 SYDVKM. The trim removed 7 bases at V and 6 bases at J, leaving 11 bases unmatched. The CDR3 runs to 15 residues. In nucleotides, the CDR3 is TGTGCCAGCACCCCGGCCGGGACAGGTGGTCAGCCCCAGCATTTT. Encoded protein: CASTPAGTGGQPQHF.

This clone has just one count. The chain is built from TRBV13 and TRBJ1-2, with TRBD1 matching 12 bases. V lost 5 bases to trimming and J lost 9 bases; unmatched junction nucleotides: 13. From germline, CDR1 is PRHDT and CDR2 FYEKMQ (reference sequence). This CDR3 is 16 amino acids long. The CDR3 region has the DNA TGTGCCAGCAGCCAAGGGGGACCGGGACAGGGGGCCAGCTACACCTTC. Translating gives CASSQGGPGQGASYTF.

The chain has TRBV9 and TRBJ1-6; no firm D call. The CDR3 consists of 15 residues. The V gene lost 0 bases and the J gene lost 3 bases, with 7 bases spanning the gap. In germline, CDR1 is SGDLS, CDR2 YYNGEE. Here the CDR3 DNA reads TGTGCCAGCAGCGTAGCTACGAGCTATAATTCACCCCTCCACTTT. Amino acid sequence: CASSVATSYNSPLHF.

The chain uses TRBV28 and TRBJ2-3; 8 nucleotides agree with TRBD2. CDR1 and CDR2 from the germline V gene are MDHEN and SYDVKM. The V gene end was trimmed by 4 bases and the J gene end by 0 bases; junction bases not matched to a gene: 3. This CDR3 comprises 15 residues. CDR3 residues: CASSSKRGSTDTQYF. In DNA, the CDR3 is TGTGCCAGCAGTTCGAAGCGGGGGAGCACAGATACGCAGTATTTT.

The V and J genes are TRBV7-9 and TRBJ1-6; TRBD1 matches 8 bases. This CDR3 has 16 amino acids. CDR1 and CDR2 (germline): SEHNR, FQNEAQ (reference sequence). V dropped 5 bases and J dropped 0; count of bases not matched to a gene: 3. The CDR3 here is CASSLGQGSYNSPLHF. The CDR3, as DNA: TGTGCCAGCAGCCTCGGACAGGGCTCCTATAATTCACCCCTCCACTTT.

V usage is TRBV3-1 (or the pseudogene TRBV3-2) and J usage is TRBJ1-1; TRBD1 aligns across 7 bases. The CDR3 consists of 13 residues. J lost 5 bases, V lost 4 bases, and 4 bases had no gene match. Germline V gives CDR1 LGHDT, CDR2 YNNKEL (reference sequence). For the CDR3, the DNA is TGTGCCAGCAGCCCAACACAGGGGACTGAAGCTTTCTTT. It codes for CASSPTQGTEAFF.

This rearrangement joins TRBV2 to TRBJ1-1; D gene ambiguous. This CDR3 spans 14 amino acids. With 4 bases removed from V and 4 bases from J, the gap between germline ends came to 13 bases. The germline V gene has CDR1 SNHLY and CDR2 FYNNEI. DNA for the CDR3: TGTGCCAGCAGTGTACGGGGATGGGGCACTGAAGCTTTCTTT. This encodes CASSVRGWGTEAFF.

The chain is built from TRBV19 and TRBJ1-6; 8 nucleotides line up with TRBD1. This CDR3 is 15 amino acids long. With V trimmed by 5 bases and J by 6 bases, 6 bases remained unmatched. CDR1 and CDR2 (germline): LNHDA, SQIVND (reference sequence). The CDR3 DNA reads as TGTGCCAGTAGTGACCTGGACAGGGTTAATTCACCCCTCCACTTT. Translating gives CASSDLDRVNSPLHF.

The sample holds a few counts of this clone. The chain joins TRBV7-8 to TRBJ1-5; D is possibly TRBD1 (5 bases). Deletions cut 1 base from V and 6 bases from J, with 13 bases between. Germline V gene data show CDR1 as SGHVS and CDR2 as FQNEAQ. This CDR3 spans 15 amino acids. The CDR3 here is CASSLVSGDGQPQHF. The DNA for the CDR3 is TGTGCCAGCAGCTTAGTCAGCGGGGACGGTCAGCCCCAGCATTTT.

This sequence joins TRBV18 and TRBJ2-5; D unclear. CDR1 is KGHSH, CDR2 LQKENI, per germline. The CDR3 is made up of 13 amino acids. The V gene lost 6 bases and the J gene lost 4 bases, with 12 bases spanning the gap. The CDR3 DNA reads TGTGCCAGCTCGGCGACTGTTTTAGAGACCCAGTACTTC. Protein product: CASSATVLETQYF.

The rearrangement joins TRBV2 to TRBJ1-2, with 12 nucleotides matching TRBD1. J gave up 4 bases and V 5 bases, and 5 bases lay outside the gene matches. Looked up from germline, CDR1 is SNHLY and CDR2 is FYNNEI. The CDR3 contains 15 residues. The CDR3 nucleotides read TGTGCCAGCAGTAGGGACAGGGGGCAGGTCTATGGCTACACCTTC. Its translation is CASSRDRGQVYGYTF.

There are a few counts of this clone. V gene TRBV18 combines with J gene TRBJ1-2; no definite D call. This CDR3 has 12 residues. V lost 6 bases and J 10 bases, leaving 15 bases between the germline ends. Germline CDR1 is KGHSH and CDR2 is LQKENI. In DNA, the CDR3 is TGTGCCAGCTCCCCCGCCGGGGTTGACTACACCTTC. This codes for CASSPAGVDYTF.

The chain combines TRBV27 with TRBJ2-1; 9 bases map to TRBD2. Looked up from germline, CDR1 is MNHEY and CDR2 is SMNVEV (reference sequence). The V gene end was trimmed by 7 bases and the J gene end by 2 bases; junction bases not matched to a gene: 9. The CDR3 runs 16 residues. Here the CDR3 DNA reads TGTGCCAGCAAAGGGGCGGGGGGGCCCCCCTACAATGAGCAGTTCTTC. Its translation is CASKGAGGPPYNEQFF.

The V and J genes are TRBV4-1 and TRBJ2-7; the match to TRBD1 covers 7 bases. V lost 5 bases, J lost 4 bases, and 5 bases stayed unmatched. CDR3 size: 13 residues. Germline CDR1 is MGHRA and CDR2 is YSYEKL. The CDR3 loop is CASSAGTEYEQYF. The CDR3 nucleotides read TGCGCCAGCAGCGCCGGGACAGAATACGAGCAGTACTTC.

The rearrangement joins TRBV19 to TRBJ1-5, with 8 nucleotides matching TRBD1. This CDR3 comprises 17 residues. CDR1 and CDR2 from the germline V gene are LNHDA and SQIVND (reference sequence). The J segment lost 5 bases and the V segment lost 5 bases, leaving 14 bases of the junction unmatched. The CDR3 bases are TGTGCCAGTAGTTTGAGACAGGGGCTAAGGCCGGATCAGCCCCAGCATTTT. Its translation: CASSLRQGLRPDQPQHF.

The chain combines TRBV9 with TRBJ2-7, with 7 bases that match TRBD1. The ends lost 6 bases at V and 2 bases at J; junction bases unmatched: 8. Germline V gives CDR1 SGDLS, CDR2 YYNGEE. There are 14 residues in the CDR3. CDR3 bases: TGTGCCAGCACCCCCGGGACAGAGCCCTACGAGCAGTACTTC. It translates to CASTPGTEPYEQYF.

The rearrangement links TRBV5-1 to TRBJ2-5, with 7 bases lining up with TRBD2. CDR1 is SGHRS and CDR2 is YFSETQ in the germline V gene. The J segment lost 4 bases and the V segment lost 0 bases, leaving 6 bases of the junction unmatched. The CDR3 runs to 15 residues. CDR3 nucleotides: TGCGCCAGCAGCTTGGGCCTGGGGAGGGCAGAGACCCAGTACTTC. Translated, it gives CASSLGLGRAETQYF.

The chain is built from TRBV7-2 and TRBJ2-3; 7 bases fit TRBD2. The germline V gene has CDR1 SGHTA and CDR2 FQGNSA. The J segment lost 8 bases and the V segment lost 8 bases, leaving 4 bases of the junction unmatched. This CDR3 contains 11 residues. The DNA for the CDR3 is TGTGCCAGCGGACTAGGGGCTACGCAGTATTTT. Protein product: CASGLGATQYF.

The chain carries TRBV5-1 and TRBJ1-2, with 8 bases fitting TRBD1. Germline V gene sequence: CDR1 SGHRS, CDR2 YFSETQ. J gave up 1 base and V 4 bases, and 9 bases lay outside the gene matches. This CDR3 region has 16 residues. In nucleotides, the CDR3 is TGCGCCAGCAGCCTGACAGACAGGGGCATTAACTATGGCTACACCTTC. Translation: CASSLTDRGINYGYTF.

This clone is a singleton in its sample. The gene calls are TRBV19 and TRBJ1-1; D remains unclear. CDR3 length: 12 amino acids. V was trimmed by 9 bases and J by 3 bases, leaving 11 bases between them. Germline V gene data show CDR1 as LNHDA and CDR2 as SQIVND (reference sequence). The CDR3 loop reads CASRGLDTEAFF. The CDR3 DNA reads TGTGCCAGCCGAGGGCTCGACACTGAAGCTTTCTTT.